This entry lists 27 T cell receptor beta chains sequenced from one sample in a study of blood T cell repertoires in COVID-19. The method was immunoSEQ multiplex PCR; TCRdb's version includes in-frame clones alone and lacks a portion of them. The sample holds 350,000 or so clones; around 89% are singletons and the top ten take approximately 6.2%. Sequencing was done on a sample of peripheral blood. Receptors originate from a man younger than 35 with active or convalescent COVID-19.

The J gene is TRBJ2-1, the V gene TRBV10-3; 9 bases agree with TRBD1. The germline V gene has CDR1 ENHRY and CDR2 SYGVKD. The CDR3 covers 13 residues. With V trimmed by 4 bases and J by 8 bases, 3 bases remained unmatched. In DNA form, the CDR3 reads TGTGCCATCAGTGGGACAGGGGCGGATGAGCAGTTCTTC. It is translated as CAISGTGADEQFF.

V usage is TRBV4-2 and J usage is TRBJ2-7; tentatively, D is TRBD2 (5 bases). The ends were cut back, 4 bases at V and 0 bases at J, with 10 bases in the middle. CDR3 size: 14 residues. Germline CDR1 is LGHNA and CDR2 is YNFKEQ. The CDR3 reads CASSRTGSSYEQYF. The CDR3 nucleotides are TGTGCCAGCAGCCGTACGGGGAGCTCCTACGAGCAGTACTTC.

This sequence joins TRBV4-1 and TRBJ2-7; a weak D match, TRBD2 (7 bases). The CDR3 is made up of 16 amino acids. Per germline, CDR1 MGHRA and CDR2 YSYEKL. V was shortened by 4 bases and J by 4 bases, with 20 bases between the two germline ends. The DNA of the CDR3 is TGCGCCAGCAGCCTTAGGGGGGGGGACACCACGTACGAGCAGTACTTC. Amino acids: CASSLRGGDTTYEQYF.

CDR3 amino acids: CASRRGNNYGYTF. DNA of the CDR3: TGTGCCAGTCGGAGGGGCAATAACTATGGCTACACCTTC. The chain recombines TRBV6-4 with TRBJ1-2; D possibly corresponds to TRBD1 (5 bases). V lost 9 bases and J 1 base, leaving 12 bases between the germline ends. The germline CDR1 and CDR2 sequences are MRHNA and SNTAGT. This CDR3 comprises 13 residues.

The rearrangement joins TRBV5-1 to TRBJ2-1; 9 positions agree with TRBD2. The CDR3 has 15 amino acids. CDR1 SGHRS and CDR2 YFSETQ come from the germline V gene. With V trimmed by 2 bases and J by 10 bases, 10 bases remained unmatched. CDR3 nucleotide sequence: TGCGCCAGCAGCTTAACGACTAGCGGAGGGGGGGAGCAGTTCTTC. Amino acid sequence: CASSLTTSGGGEQFF.

This clone was recorded only once. The genes are TRBV28 and TRBJ2-7; 7 bases are shared with TRBD1. Trimming cost V 6 bases and J 5 bases; bases outside gene matches: 13. Germline-derived CDR1 and CDR2 are MDHEN and SYDVKM. This CDR3 spans 15 amino acids. CDR3 in amino acids: CASSAGSRGLNEQYF. Here the CDR3 DNA reads TGTGCCAGCAGCGCGGGCAGCAGGGGGTTGAACGAGCAGTACTTC.

The V call is TRBV3-1 (or the pseudogene TRBV3-2), the J call TRBJ2-1; 10 bases align to TRBD2. V lost 0 bases, J lost 2 bases, and 10 bases stayed unmatched. CDR1 and CDR2 (germline): LGHDT, YNNKEL (reference sequence). The CDR3 is 19 residues long. In DNA form, the CDR3 reads TGTGCCAGCAGCCAAGATAGGATTAGCGGGAGGTTTACCTACAATGAGCAGTTCTTC. Protein sequence: CASSQDRISGRFTYNEQFF.

This chain joins TRBV7-9 and TRBJ2-1, with 9 positions matching TRBD1. With V trimmed by 5 bases and J by 5 bases, 7 bases remained unmatched. CDR1 is SEHNR and CDR2 is FQNEAQ in the germline V gene (reference sequence). The CDR3 runs 15 residues. CDR3 sequence (DNA): TGTGCCAGCAGCCCCGGGACAGGGCCCCACAATGAGCAGTTCTTC. It specifies CASSPGTGPHNEQFF.

In this sample, this clone turned up a few times. This chain links TRBV5-1 with TRBJ2-7; perhaps TRBD1 as D (6 bases). CDR1 is SGHRS, CDR2 YFSETQ, per germline. V was clipped by 4 bases and J by 0 bases, with 14 bases between them. CDR3 length: 15 residues. This CDR3 is CASSPGQPSSYEQYF. DNA for the CDR3: TGCGCCAGCAGCCCTGGACAGCCAAGCTCCTACGAGCAGTACTTC.

This chain connects TRBV20-1 to TRBJ2-3, with D maybe TRBD1 (5 bases). The CDR3 is 14 residues long. Trimming pared 3 bases from V and 7 bases from J, leaving 17 bases between. In germline, CDR1 is DFQATT, CDR2 SNEGSKA (reference sequence). The CDR3 spells CSASEDSGINTQYF. In nucleotides, the CDR3 is TGCAGTGCTAGTGAAGATTCAGGGATTAATACGCAGTATTTT.

The V call is TRBV5-6, the J call TRBJ1-1, with 9 positions matching TRBD1. The CDR3 is 14 residues long. V gave up 4 bases and J gave up 0 bases; unmatched junction bases: 1. Per the germline V gene, CDR1 is SGHDT and CDR2 is YYEEEE. Here the CDR3 DNA reads TGTGCCAGCAGCGGGACAGGGTTGAACACTGAAGCTTTCTTT. Translation: CASSGTGLNTEAFF.

This clone was counted a single time. The rearrangement links TRBV25-1 to TRBJ2-7, with 7 bases matching TRBD1. Germline CDR1 is MGHDK and CDR2 is SYGVNS. The V gene end was trimmed by 1 base and the J gene end by 3 bases; junction bases not matched to a gene: 3. This CDR3 comprises 14 residues. This chain's CDR3 is CASSEWTGIYEQYF. CDR3 bases: TGTGCCAGCAGTGAATGGACAGGAATCTACGAGCAGTACTTC.

The chain recombines TRBV7-9 with TRBJ1-3, with D possibly TRBD1 on 6 matching bases. Germline V lookup: CDR1 SEHNR, CDR2 FQNEAQ (reference sequence). This CDR3 region has 16 residues. The germline V and J ends were trimmed by 5 bases and 3 bases, with 17 bases remaining between them. This CDR3 reads CASSPGAGDVGNTIYF. CDR3 in DNA: TGTGCCAGCAGCCCCGGAGCAGGGGATGTTGGAAACACCATATATTTT.

In this sample, this clone turned up once. This chain connects TRBV6-5 to TRBJ1-5; possible D gene TRBD1, 5 bases. V lost 6 bases to trimming and J lost 0 bases, with 12 bases between them. Germline V gene lookup returns CDR1 MNHEY and CDR2 SVGAGI. This CDR3 is 15 amino acids long. CDR3 region: CASRETADSNQPQHF. The CDR3 region has the DNA TGTGCCAGCAGGGAGACAGCCGATAGCAATCAGCCCCAGCATTTT.

As DNA, the CDR3 is TGTGCCAGCTTGGGACAGACCTCTGGAAACACCATATATTTT. Translating it yields CASLGQTSGNTIYF. This chain links TRBV28 with TRBJ1-3, with 7 positions matching TRBD1. V shed 8 bases and J 0 bases; nucleotides not matched to a gene: 4. The CDR3 extends over 14 amino acids. Germline V lookup: CDR1 MDHEN, CDR2 SYDVKM.

The chain links TRBV19 to TRBJ1-1; 8 positions agree with TRBD1. This CDR3 is 15 amino acids long. Losses at the gene ends were 5 bases for V and 6 bases for J; bases not matched to a gene: 11. Germline V lookup: CDR1 LNHDA, CDR2 SQIVND (reference sequence). CDR3: CASSPLDRANAEAFF. The CDR3 nucleotides read TGTGCCAGTAGTCCATTGGACAGGGCTAACGCTGAAGCTTTCTTT.

The rearrangement links TRBV6-5 to TRBJ2-3; D remains ambiguous. Looked up from germline, CDR1 is MNHEY and CDR2 is SVGAGI. The CDR3 totals 11 residues. V was shortened by 6 bases and J by 11 bases, with 12 bases between the two germline ends. The CDR3 DNA reads TGTGCCAGCAGCACCGGAGATGGGCAGTATTTT. Its translation: CASSTGDGQYF.

This clone has just a few counts. The gene calls are TRBV7-9 and TRBJ1-5, with D unresolved. The germline V gene has CDR1 SEHNR and CDR2 FQNEAQ (reference sequence). The CDR3 is 13 amino acids. Trimming removed 1 base from V and 4 bases from J, with 5 bases in between. The CDR3: CASSLDQNQPQHF. The CDR3 DNA follows: TGTGCCAGCAGCTTAGATCAGAATCAGCCCCAGCATTTT.

This chain links TRBV27 with TRBJ2-3, with 9 nucleotides matching TRBD2. The CDR3 totals 18 residues. Germline V CDR1 and CDR2: MNHEY, SMNVEV (reference sequence). Trimming at V came to 3 bases and at J to 1 base, leaving 11 bases not matched to a gene. The CDR3: CASSFSNPWTSGTDTQYF. For the CDR3, the DNA is TGTGCCAGCAGTTTTTCCAACCCTTGGACTAGCGGCACAGATACGCAGTATTTT.

This chain links TRBV18 with TRBJ2-7; 7 bases are shared with TRBD2. CDR1 is KGHSH, CDR2 LQKENI, per germline. With V trimmed by 5 bases and J by 2 bases, 9 bases remained unmatched. This CDR3 has 15 residues. The CDR3 spells CASSSTGLAAYEQYF. DNA of the CDR3: TGTGCCAGCTCATCCACCGGGCTAGCGGCCTACGAGCAGTACTTC. The complete variable domain, with remaining parts taken from reference TRBV18 and TRBJ2-7, reads NAGVMQNPRHLVRRRGQEARLRCSPMKGHSHVYWYRQLPEEGLKFMVYLQKENIIDESGMPKERFSAEFPKEGPSILRIQQVVRGDSAAYFCASSSTGLAAYEQYFGPGTRLTVT.

V usage is TRBV11-2 and J usage is TRBJ1-2; TRBD1 matches 10 bases. Per the germline V gene, CDR1 is SGHAT and CDR2 is FQNNGV. The junction had 10 bases not matched to a gene; V was cut back by 5 bases and J by 4 bases. This CDR3 region has 16 residues. The CDR3 bases are TGTGCCAGCAGCCCGGTCGGGACAGGGGTGCGCTATGGCTACACCTTC. Protein: CASSPVGTGVRYGYTF.

The chain is built from TRBV6-5 and TRBJ2-7, with 8 positions matching TRBD2. Germline V lookup: CDR1 MNHEY, CDR2 SVGAGI. V gave up 2 bases and J gave up 2 bases; unmatched junction bases: 5. This CDR3 region has 15 residues. The CDR3 reads CASSYHSGTAYEQYF. The DNA for the CDR3 is TGTGCCAGCAGTTACCATAGCGGGACCGCCTACGAGCAGTACTTC.

The chain joins TRBV2 to TRBJ2-2; D not certain. The germline gives CDR1 SNHLY, CDR2 FYNNEI. Trimming shortened V by 1 base and J by 6 bases, and 9 bases separated the two germline ends. CDR3 length equals 14 residues. CDR3 in DNA: TGTGCCAGCAGTGAAGTAAGAGAGGCCGGGGAGCTGTTTTTT. It specifies CASSEVREAGELFF.

V is TRBV11-2 and J is TRBJ2-1, with a weak D call TRBD2 (5 bases). The ends were cut back, 5 bases at V and 0 bases at J, with 11 bases in the middle. Germline V gives CDR1 SGHAT, CDR2 FQNNGV. This CDR3 comprises 15 residues. The CDR3 loop is CASSAERSSYNEQFF. The CDR3 DNA reads as TGTGCCAGCAGCGCCGAGCGGAGCTCCTACAATGAGCAGTTCTTC.

The gene calls are TRBV4-1 and TRBJ1-4, with TRBD1 as a possible D gene (5 bases). Trimming shortened V by 5 bases and J by 4 bases, and 14 bases separated the two germline ends. The germline V gene has CDR1 MGHRA and CDR2 YSYEKL. The CDR3 runs 15 residues. CDR3 residues: CASSTRTSINEKLFF. The CDR3 DNA reads TGCGCCAGCAGCACCCGGACAAGTATTAATGAAAAACTGTTTTTT.

The chain recombines TRBV30 with TRBJ2-3; TRBD1 might be the D (6 bases). Germline CDR1 reads GTSNPN; CDR2 reads SVGIG (reference sequence). Between the trimmed V and J ends, which lost 7 bases and 4 bases, there was a span of 15 bases. This CDR3 spans 13 amino acids. CDR3 nucleotide sequence: TGTGCCTTGGACAGTCAATCCGCAGATACGCAGTATTTT. This translates into CALDSQSADTQYF.

The chain recombines TRBV14 with TRBJ1-1; no firm D call. V lost 0 bases and J lost 4, with 12 bases in between. The V gene's germline CDR1 is SGHDN and CDR2 FVKESK. The CDR3 runs to 15 residues. Here the CDR3 DNA reads TGTGCCAGCAGCCAAGATCCGGGAGGAAGCACTGAAGCTTTCTTT. It specifies CASSQDPGGSTEAFF. The full variable domain, in which reference TRBV14 and TRBJ1-1 provide the parts outside the CDR3, is EAGVTQFPSHSVIEKGQTVTLRCDPISGHDNLYWYRRVMGKEIKFLLHFVKESKQDESGMPNNRFLAERTGGTYSTLKVQPAELEDSGVYFCASSQDPGGSTEAFFGQGTRLTVV.